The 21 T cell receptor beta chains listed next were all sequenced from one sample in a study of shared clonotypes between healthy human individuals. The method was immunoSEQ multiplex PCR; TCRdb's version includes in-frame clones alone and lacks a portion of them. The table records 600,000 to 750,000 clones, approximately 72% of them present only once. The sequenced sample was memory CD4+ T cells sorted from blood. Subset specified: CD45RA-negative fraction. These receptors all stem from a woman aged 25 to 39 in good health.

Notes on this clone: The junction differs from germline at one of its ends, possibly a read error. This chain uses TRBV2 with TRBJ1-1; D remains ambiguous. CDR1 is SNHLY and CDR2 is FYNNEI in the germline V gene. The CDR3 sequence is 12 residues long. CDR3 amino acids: CASNEGWVEAFF. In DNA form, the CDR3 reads TGTGCCAGCAATGAAGGATGGGTTGAAGCTTTCTTT.

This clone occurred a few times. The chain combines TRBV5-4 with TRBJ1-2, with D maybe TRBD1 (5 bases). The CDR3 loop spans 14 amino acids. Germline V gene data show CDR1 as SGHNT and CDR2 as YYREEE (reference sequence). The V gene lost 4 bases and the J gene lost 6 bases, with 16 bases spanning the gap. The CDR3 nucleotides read TGTGCCAGCAGCCAAGAGGCAGGGAGTAATGGCTACACCTTC. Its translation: CASSQEAGSNGYTF.

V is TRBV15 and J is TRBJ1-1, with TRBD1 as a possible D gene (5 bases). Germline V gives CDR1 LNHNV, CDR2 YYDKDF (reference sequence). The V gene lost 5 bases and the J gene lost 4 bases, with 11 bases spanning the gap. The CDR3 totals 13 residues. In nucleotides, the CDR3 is TGTGCCACCAGCTCCCAGGGTCCCACTGAAGCTTTCTTT. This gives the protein CATSSQGPTEAFF.

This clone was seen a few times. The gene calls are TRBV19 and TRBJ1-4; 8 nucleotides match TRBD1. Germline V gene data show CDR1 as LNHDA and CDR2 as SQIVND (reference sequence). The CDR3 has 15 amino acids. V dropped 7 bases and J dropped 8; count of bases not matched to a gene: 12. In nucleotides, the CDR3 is TGTGCCAGTACTACTTATCAGGGGGCCGAAGAAAAACTGTTTTTT. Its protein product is CASTTYQGAEEKLFF. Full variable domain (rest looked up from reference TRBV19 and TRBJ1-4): DGGITQSPKYLFRKEGQNVTLSCEQNLNHDAMYWYRQDPGQGLRLIYYSQIVNDFQKGDIAEGYSVSREKKESFPLTVTSAQKNPTAFYLCASTTYQGAEEKLFFGSGTQLSVL.

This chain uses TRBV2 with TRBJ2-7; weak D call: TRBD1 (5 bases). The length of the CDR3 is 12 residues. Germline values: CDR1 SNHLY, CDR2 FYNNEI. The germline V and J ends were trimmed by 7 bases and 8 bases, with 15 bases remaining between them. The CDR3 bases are TGTGCCAGCACAGGCCAGGGTGGGAAGCAGTACTTC. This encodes CASTGQGGKQYF.

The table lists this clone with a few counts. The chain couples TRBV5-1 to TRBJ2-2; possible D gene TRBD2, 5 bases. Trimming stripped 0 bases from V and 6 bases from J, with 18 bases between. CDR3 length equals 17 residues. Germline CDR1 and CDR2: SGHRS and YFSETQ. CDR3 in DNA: TGCGCCAGCAGCTTGGTTCCGGGGATTGGAGCTGCCGGGGAGCTGTTTTTT. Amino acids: CASSLVPGIGAAGELFF. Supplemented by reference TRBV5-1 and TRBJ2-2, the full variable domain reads KAGVTQTPRYLIKTRGQQVTLSCSPISGHRSVSWYQQTPGQGLQFLFEYFSETQRNKGNFPGRFSGRQFSNSRSEMNVSTLELGDSALYLCASSLVPGIGAAGELFFGEGSRLTVL.

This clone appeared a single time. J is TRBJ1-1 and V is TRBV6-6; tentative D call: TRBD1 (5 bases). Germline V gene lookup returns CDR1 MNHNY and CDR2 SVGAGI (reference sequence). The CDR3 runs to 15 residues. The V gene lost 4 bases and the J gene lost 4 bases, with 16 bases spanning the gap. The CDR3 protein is CASSSSEGRGTEAFF. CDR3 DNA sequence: TGTGCCAGCAGTTCATCGGAGGGTAGGGGCACTGAAGCTTTCTTT.

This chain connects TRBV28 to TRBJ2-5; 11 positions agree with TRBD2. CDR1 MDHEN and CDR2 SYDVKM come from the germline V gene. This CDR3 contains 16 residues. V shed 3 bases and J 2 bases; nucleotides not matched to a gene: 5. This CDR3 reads CASSFGTSGFQETQYF. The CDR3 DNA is TGTGCCAGCAGTTTTGGGACTAGCGGCTTTCAAGAGACCCAGTACTTC. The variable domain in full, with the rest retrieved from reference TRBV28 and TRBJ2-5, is DVKVTQSSRYLVKRTGEKVFLECVQDMDHENMFWYRQDPGLGLRLIYFSYDVKMKEKGDIPEGYSVSREKKERFSLILESASTNQTSMYLCASSFGTSGFQETQYFGPGTRLLVL.

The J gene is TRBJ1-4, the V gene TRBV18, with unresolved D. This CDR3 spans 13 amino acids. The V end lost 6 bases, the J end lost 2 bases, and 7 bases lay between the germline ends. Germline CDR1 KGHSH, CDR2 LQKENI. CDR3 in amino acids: CASSPETNEKLFF. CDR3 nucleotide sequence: TGTGCCAGCTCTCCAGAGACTAATGAAAAACTGTTTTTT.

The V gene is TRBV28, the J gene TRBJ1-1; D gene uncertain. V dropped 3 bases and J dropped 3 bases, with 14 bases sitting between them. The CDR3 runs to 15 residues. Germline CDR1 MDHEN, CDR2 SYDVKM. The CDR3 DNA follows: TGTGCCAGCAGTTTGGCCCGGGGAGGGCACACTGAAGCTTTCTTT. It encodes CASSLARGGHTEAFF.

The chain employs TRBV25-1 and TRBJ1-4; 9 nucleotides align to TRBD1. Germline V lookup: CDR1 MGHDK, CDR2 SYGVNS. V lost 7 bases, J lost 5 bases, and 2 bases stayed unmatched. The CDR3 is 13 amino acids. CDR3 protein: CASTGTGNEKLFF. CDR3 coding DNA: TGTGCCAGCACCGGGACAGGGAATGAAAAACTGTTTTTT.

DNA of the CDR3: TGTGCCAGCAGCTTGGACAGCTACTATGGCTACACCTTC. Translating gives CASSLDSYYGYTF. This rearrangement joins TRBV5-6 to TRBJ1-2; D ambiguous. V was clipped by 0 bases and J by 3 bases, with 6 bases between them. This CDR3 comprises 13 residues. Germline lookup yields CDR1 SGHDT and CDR2 YYEEEE.

CDR3 DNA: TGTGCCAGCAGCCCCCGACAACAGGTGGTGGAGAAAGAGACCCAGTACTTC. The encoded protein is CASSPRQQVVEKETQYF. J is TRBJ2-5 and V is TRBV4-2, with D possibly being TRBD1 (5 bases). V lost 4 bases, J lost 3 bases, and 21 bases lay in between. Germline lookup yields CDR1 LGHNA and CDR2 YNFKEQ. The CDR3 contains 17 residues.

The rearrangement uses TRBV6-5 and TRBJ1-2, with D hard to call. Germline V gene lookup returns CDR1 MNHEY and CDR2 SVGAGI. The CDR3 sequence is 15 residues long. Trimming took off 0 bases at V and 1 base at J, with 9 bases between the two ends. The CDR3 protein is CASSYSFQNNYGYTF. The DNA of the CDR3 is TGTGCCAGCAGTTACTCGTTTCAGAATAACTATGGCTACACCTTC.

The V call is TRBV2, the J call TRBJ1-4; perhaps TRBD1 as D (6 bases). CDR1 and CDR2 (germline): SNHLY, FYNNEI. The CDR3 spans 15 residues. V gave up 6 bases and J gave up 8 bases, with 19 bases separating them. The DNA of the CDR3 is TGTGCCAGCAGCCAAGGACAGCCGGGAGAGGAAAAACTGTTTTTT. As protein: CASSQGQPGEEKLFF.

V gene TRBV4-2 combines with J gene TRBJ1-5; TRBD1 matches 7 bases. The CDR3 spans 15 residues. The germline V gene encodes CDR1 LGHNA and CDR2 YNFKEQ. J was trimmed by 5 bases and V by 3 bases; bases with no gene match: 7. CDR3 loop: CASSHKTGSHQPQHF. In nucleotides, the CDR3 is TGTGCCAGCAGCCACAAGACAGGGAGTCATCAGCCCCAGCATTTT.

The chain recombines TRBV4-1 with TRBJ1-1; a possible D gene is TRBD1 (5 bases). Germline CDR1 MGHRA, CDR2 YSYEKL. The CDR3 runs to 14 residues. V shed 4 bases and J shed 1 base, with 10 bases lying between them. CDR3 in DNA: TGCGCCAGCAGCCTGACGGGGGGGAACACTGAAGCTTTCTTT. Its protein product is CASSLTGGNTEAFF.

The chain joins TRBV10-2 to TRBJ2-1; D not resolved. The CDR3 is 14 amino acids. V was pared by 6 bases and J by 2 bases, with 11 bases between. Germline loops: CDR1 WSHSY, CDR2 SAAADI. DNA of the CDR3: TGCGCCAGCAGCATAAGTGGACCCTACAATGAGCAGTTCTTC. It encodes CASSISGPYNEQFF.

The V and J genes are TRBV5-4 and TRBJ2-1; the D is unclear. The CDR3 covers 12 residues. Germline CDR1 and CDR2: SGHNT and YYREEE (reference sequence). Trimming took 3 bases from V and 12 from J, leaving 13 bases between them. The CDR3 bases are TGTGCCAGCAGCTCCAACTCGTTTACGCAGTTCTTC. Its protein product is CASSSNSFTQFF.

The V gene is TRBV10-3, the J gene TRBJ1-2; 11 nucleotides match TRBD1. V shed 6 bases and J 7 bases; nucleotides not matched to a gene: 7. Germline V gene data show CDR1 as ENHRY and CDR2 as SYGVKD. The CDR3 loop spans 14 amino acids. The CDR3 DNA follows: TGTGCCATCAGCCCCGGGACAGGGGGAACTGGCTACACCTTC. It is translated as CAISPGTGGTGYTF.

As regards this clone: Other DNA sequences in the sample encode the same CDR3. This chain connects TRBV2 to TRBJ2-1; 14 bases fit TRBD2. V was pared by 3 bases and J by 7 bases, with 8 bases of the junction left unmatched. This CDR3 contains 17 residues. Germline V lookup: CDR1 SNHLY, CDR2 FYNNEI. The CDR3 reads CASSDRTSGRRWNEQFF. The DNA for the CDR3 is TGTGCCAGCAGTGACAGGACTAGCGGGAGGCGGTGGAATGAGCAGTTCTTC.